A selection of T cell receptor beta chains follows, all from one sample in a study of T-cell reconstitution after alpha-beta-depleted transplantation in children. TCRdb reanalysed the PCR reads using MiXCR and keeps one entry per CDR3 protein. The profile shows approximately 350,000 distinct CDR3 sequences, 15% to 20% of them singletons. Sequences were derived from PBMCs, mostly from graft donor cells, sampled 360 days after TCRalphabeta/CD19-depleted stem cell transplant. The receptors shown here come from a male patient aged 2 to 9 who had a stem cell transplant for acute lymphoblastic leukemia, so the T cells may come from the graft donor. CDR3s include the opening cysteine and the closing phenylalanine or tryptophan. The D gene is left open where the match is weak. The size entry is marked missing in some rows and otherwise reads once, few, many or a size class.

D gene,J gene,CDR3 length,V gene,clone size,CDR3 protein,CDR3 DNA
TRBD2,TRBJ2-4,15,TRBV20-1,NA,CSARLAALRGNIQYF,TGCAGTGCTAGACTAGCGGCCCTCCGCGGAAACATTCAGTACTTC
NA,TRBJ2-7,14,TRBV27,few,CASSPTPNSYEQYF,TGTGCCAGCAGTCCGACACCTAACTCCTACGAGCAGTACTTC
TRBD1,TRBJ2-2,16,TRBV6-2/TRBV6-3,NA,CASSYGGQGKIGELFF,TGTGCCAGCAGTTACGGGGGACAGGGGAAGATCGGGGAGCTGTTTTTT
TRBD1,TRBJ2-5,17,TRBV20-1,medium-sized,CSAREEPGQGSQETQYF,TGCAGTGCTAGAGAGGAACCGGGACAGGGTTCCCAAGAGACCCAGTACTTC
TRBD1,TRBJ1-3,16,TRBV10-3,few,CAISAGTGGDGYTIYF,TGTGCCATCAGTGCGGGGACAGGGGGCGACGGATACACCATATATTTT
NA,TRBJ2-5,14,TRBV30,NA,CAWSWAGIWETQYF,TGTGCCTGGAGTTGGGCAGGGATATGGGAGACCCAGTACTTC
NA,TRBJ2-3,15,TRBV27,NA,CASSPPTSSTDTQYF,TGTGCCAGCAGTCCACCGACATCCAGCACAGATACGCAGTATTTT
NA,TRBJ2-6,17,TRBV12-3/TRBV12-4,few,CASSWARLISGANVLTF,TGTGCCAGCAGCTGGGCTCGACTGATCTCTGGGGCCAACGTCCTGACTTTC
TRBD1,TRBJ2-7,13,TRBV10-3,few,CAIRGDSSYEQYF,TGTGCCATCAGGGGGGACAGCTCCTACGAGCAGTACTTC
TRBD2,TRBJ2-3,17,TRBV15,many,CATSRETWTSGRGTQYF,TGTGCCACCAGCAGAGAAACTTGGACTAGCGGGAGAGGTACGCAGTATTTT
NA,TRBJ1-1,14,TRBV12-3/TRBV12-4,many,CASSFILQGPEAFF,TGTGCCAGCAGTTTTATCCTGCAGGGGCCTGAAGCTTTCTTT
NA,TRBJ2-2,15,TRBV10-2,few,CASTPRFRDTGELFF,TGCGCCAGCACCCCTCGATTCCGGGACACCGGGGAGCTGTTTTTT
TRBD1,TRBJ1-5,14,TRBV6-5,NA,CASSSPTGNQPQHF,TGTGCCAGCAGTTCCCCGACAGGGAATCAGCCCCAGCATTTT
TRBD2,TRBJ2-3,19,TRBV7-9,few,CASSLRLAGEVWRTDTQYF,TGTGCCAGCAGCCTCCGACTAGCGGGAGAGGTTTGGAGGACAGATACGCAGTATTTT
NA,TRBJ1-2,14,TRBV12-3/TRBV12-4,few,CASSARQPGYGYTF,TGTGCCAGCAGTGCGCGGCAGCCAGGATATGGCTACACCTTC
TRBD1,TRBJ2-7,12,TRBV29-1,many,CSVGQGAHEQYF,TGCAGCGTTGGCCAGGGGGCCCACGAGCAGTACTTC
TRBD2,TRBJ2-3,17,TRBV29-1,NA,CSVEGVIGGRATDTQYF,TGCAGCGTTGAAGGGGTTATAGGCGGGAGGGCTACAGATACGCAGTATTTT
NA,TRBJ2-3,15,TRBV4-1,many,CASSQDPGLSISQYF,TGCGCCAGCAGCCAAGATCCCGGACTAAGTATTTCGCAGTATTTT
NA,TRBJ2-5,20,TRBV4-2,NA,CASSDERPLRLALKQETQYF,TGTGCCAGCAGCGACGAACGGCCGCTGAGGCTAGCGCTGAAACAAGAGACCCAGTACTTC
NA,TRBJ2-7,20,TRBV4-1,few,CASSQERSRARMGPSYEQYF,TGCGCCAGCAGCCAAGAACGTTCGAGGGCACGGATGGGACCGTCCTACGAGCAGTACTTC
NA,TRBJ2-2,11,TRBV7-9,many,CASSITGELFF,TGTGCCAGCAGCATAACCGGGGAGCTGTTTTTT
NA,TRBJ1-4,12,TRBV29-1,many,CSVPGENEKLFF,TGCAGCGTTCCGGGGGAAAATGAAAAACTGTTTTTT
TRBD2,TRBJ2-1,22,TRBV12-3/TRBV12-4,NA,CASSLIVRGLIRGGNSYNEQFF,TGTGCCAGCAGTTTAATAGTTAGGGGACTTATCCGGGGAGGGAACTCCTACAATGAGCAGTTCTTC
NA,TRBJ2-7,13,TRBV20-1,few,CSARDRGTYEQYF,TGCAGTGCTAGAGATAGGGGTACCTACGAGCAGTACTTC
NA,TRBJ2-7,11,TRBV23-1,NA,CASLRSYEQYF,TGCGCTAGCCTCCGGAGCTACGAGCAGTACTTC
TRBD1,TRBJ2-7,14,TRBV30,many,CAWSGQGFTYEQYF,TGTGCCTGGAGTGGACAGGGGTTCACCTACGAGCAGTACTTC